Reported below is one TCR beta chain. Its target is not known. The sample comes from a study of T-cell reconstitution after alpha-beta-depleted transplantation in children. The study's findings and limits: Recipient T cells and thymic progenitors that survived gave rise to the high TCRbeta diversity observed at day 60 in some patients. A year post-transplant, T-cell counts and diversity derived mostly from newly produced T cells.

CDR1 and CDR2 (germline): SEHNR, FQNEAQ (reference sequence). Trimming stripped 11 bases from V and 4 bases from J, with 14 bases between. The CDR3 is 12 amino acids. This sample's TCRbeta library carried unique molecular identifier barcodes. TCRdb itself ran the PCR reads through MiXCR, one entry per CDR3 protein. The sample consists of approximately 800,000 distinct CDR3 sequences, around 17% of them appearing once. V is TRBV7-9 and J is TRBJ1-1, with D possibly matching TRBD1 (6 bases). The clonotype was recovered from a male patient younger than 18 who had a stem cell transplant for acute lymphoblastic leukemia, so the T cells may come from the graft donor. The source material was PBMCs, mostly from graft donor cells, sampled 360 days after TCRalphabeta/CD19-depleted stem cell transplant. CDR3 in DNA: TGTGCCGGGGGAGGGGGACTCACTGAAGCTTTCTTT. Translating it yields CAGGGGLTEAFF.